This paragraph covers one T cell receptor beta chain sequence. The antigen this receptor binds is unknown. The record has no base qualities; no much larger clone is one base away. The collaborating institutions used their own protocols to collect whole blood in K2EDTA tubes. For TCRbeta analysis, collaborator samples were shipped as frozen whole blood, as isolated PBMCs, or as DNA extracted from either sample type. The data derive from a study of blood T cell repertoires in COVID-19 (dated by TCRdb to 2018 to 2021). About the investigation overall: Collaborator samples came from the United States, Italy and Spain and covered acute and convalescent phases of COVID-19. The material from the prospective study consisted of cDNA or gDNA derived from T cells, B-cell-depleted T cells, or PBMCs. The dataset comprised deeply sampled blood TCRbeta repertoires from subjects exposed to, actively infected with, or recovered from COVID-19. The repertoires were released in a freely available public database intended as a resource for research on the immune response to SARS-CoV-2. Samples were obtained from the ongoing ImmuneRACE study (first 160 participants) and from some 1,200 subjects provided by 6 global collaborators. Sample metadata almost always included a de-identified subject ID, COVID-19 status, age in years and sex. Where HLA class I and class II types were available, the types were taken from metadata supplied by the sample provider, not from assay-based typing.

TCRbeta CDR3 regions were amplified from genomic DNA by means of the immunoSEQ Assay, a bias-controlled multiplex PCR. Per the authors' processing: Nucleated cell counts per sample were estimated from amplification of reference gene primers within the assay. To quantify the absolute abundance of each unique TCRbeta CDR3 rearrangement, sequence reads were collapsed and filtered. Productive Simpson clonality was computed per sample as the square root of Simpson's diversity index over productive rearrangements. The source is immuneACCESS, and TCRdb retained only in-frame sequences with V and J called. Part of the clones is not carried over; for the studies checked, unresolved V genes explain less than half of this, and the remainder is unexplained. V and J calls and clone size are as listed in that table; D and trimming were resolved from the DNA. The sample data list under 30,000 clones, and 87% of these were observed just once. The top ten constitute approximately 9% of the sample.

The cysteine opens and the phenylalanine closes a CDR3 of 16 amino acids. Left in the record is the CDR3 DNA by itself, 48 bases read in frame from the first base. From V the trimming removes 2 bases and from J it removes 2 bases, while the gene matches leave 7 bases of the junction unaccounted for. Based on the germline V gene, the CDR1 and CDR2 sequences are MNHNS and SASEGT. Broader findings and caveats from the paper: The quantity of clinical and demographic metadata differed by source and by participant and was supplied without curation.

This TCR was recovered from a human donor in a cohort sampled during active COVID-19. Sequencing input: peripheral blood. The chain is encoded by TRBV6-1 joined to TRBJ1-1, with 8 bases in between that match TRBD1. The CDR3 has the sequence CASSERTGPTNTEAFF. The sequenced DNA: TGTGCCAGCAGTGAAAGGACAGGGCCAACTAACACTGAAGCTTTCTTT.